This T cell receptor (beta chain) was found in a study of cytotoxic CD8 clonotypes in ibrutinib-treated CLL. Overall study context: The study recorded mean values of about 260,000 productive templates and approximately 90,000 productive rearrangements per sample.

The table came from immunoSEQ multiplex PCR; TCRdb's copy has only in-frame clones and leaves some out. The sample yields about 130,000 clones, 80% to 90% seen once. Findings of the study overall: Private clonotypes, not public ones, expanded at ibrutinib response.

The V and J ends lost 7 bases and 5 bases respectively, with 12 bases between them. This CDR3 comprises 13 residues. Germline CDR1 reads MNHEY; CDR2 reads SMNVEV (reference sequence). With regard to this clone: The antigen is unknown.

The specimen was PBMCs, collected after 24 months of ibrutinib treatment. The receptor comes from a human donor with chronic lymphocytic leukemia. The V call is TRBV27, the J call TRBJ1-5, with D possibly being TRBD1 (5 bases). Here the CDR3 DNA reads TGTGCCAGCAAAGGGGACGGCCATCAGCCCCAGCATTTT. As protein: CASKGDGHQPQHF.